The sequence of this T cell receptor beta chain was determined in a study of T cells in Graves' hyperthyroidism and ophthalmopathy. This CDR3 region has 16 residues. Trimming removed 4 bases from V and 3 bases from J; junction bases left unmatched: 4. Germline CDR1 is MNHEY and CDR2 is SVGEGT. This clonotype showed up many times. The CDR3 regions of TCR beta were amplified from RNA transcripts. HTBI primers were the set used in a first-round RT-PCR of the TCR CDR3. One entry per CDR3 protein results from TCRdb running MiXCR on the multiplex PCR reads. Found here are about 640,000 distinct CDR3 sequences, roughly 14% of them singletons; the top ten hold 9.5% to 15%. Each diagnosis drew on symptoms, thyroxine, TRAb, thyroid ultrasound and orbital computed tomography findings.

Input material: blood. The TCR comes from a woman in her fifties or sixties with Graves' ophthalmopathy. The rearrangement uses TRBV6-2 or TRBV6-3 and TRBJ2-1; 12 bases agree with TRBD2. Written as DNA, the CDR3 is TGTGCCAGCAGTTGGTCTAGCGGGGGGGACTACAATGAGCAGTTCTTC. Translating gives CASSWSSGGDYNEQFF.